The 11 T cell receptor beta chains given below trace back to one sample, sequenced in a study of identical twins (dated by TCRdb to 2016 to 2017). Library generation was performed with 5' RACE. TCRdb lists the instrument as Illumina HiSeq 2000. TCRdb applied fastp at Q25 and MiXCR to the public reads, then kept only in-frame beta chains. Merged by CDR3 protein, the rows form single entries marked with the most common genes and DNA. The sample table shows a few hundred thousand distinct CDR3 sequences, and approximately 25% are seen once. The ten largest clones add up to 2.9% of the sample. These sequences were also reported in another study, on T cells expressing NK-cell markers.

The sample taken for sequencing was CD4+ T cells sorted from blood. Receptor source: a woman aged 18-29 years in good health.

This CDR3 reads CASSYAGTNTEAFF. The CDR3 bases are TGTGCCAGCAGCTATGCCGGGACAAACACTGAAGCTTTCTTT. The chain couples TRBV11-3 to TRBJ1-1; tentatively, D is TRBD1 (6 bases). The CDR3 totals 14 residues. The ends were cut back, 4 bases at V and 2 bases at J, with 11 bases in the middle. Per the germline V gene, CDR1 is SGHNT and CDR2 is YENEEA.

This clonotype has only a few counts. This chain uses TRBV2 with TRBJ1-6; D is perhaps TRBD1 (6 bases). The CDR3 contains 13 residues. Trimming left V 5 bases short and J 7 bases short, with 9 bases between. The germline V gene has CDR1 SNHLY and CDR2 FYNNEI. CDR3 in amino acids: CASSWQGNSPLHF. In nucleotides, the CDR3 is TGTGCCAGCAGTTGGCAGGGGAATTCACCCCTCCACTTT.

The chain couples TRBV4-3 to TRBJ2-1, with a weak D call TRBD1 (5 bases). CDR3 length: 16 amino acids. V shed 0 bases and J shed 9 bases, with 18 bases lying between them. Germline V gene data show CDR1 as LGHNA and CDR2 as YSLEER. Here the CDR3 reads CASSQDGAANPFEQFF. The CDR3 DNA is TGCGCCAGCAGCCAAGATGGGGCAGCGAATCCGTTTGAGCAGTTCTTC.

The chain joins TRBV5-1 to TRBJ2-2, with a weak D call TRBD1 (6 bases). The V end was cut by 1 base, the J end by 4 bases, with 14 bases between. The CDR3 sequence is 16 residues long. CDR1 is SGHRS and CDR2 is YFSETQ in the germline V gene. The CDR3 is CASSLLQGTATGELFF. CDR3 in DNA: TGCGCCAGCAGCTTGTTGCAGGGGACCGCCACCGGGGAGCTGTTTTTT.

The chain links TRBV27 to TRBJ2-1; 8 bases agree with TRBD2. With 5 bases clipped from V and 4 bases from J, the junction kept 4 bases outside the gene matches. The length of the CDR3 is 14 residues. Germline CDR1 is MNHEY and CDR2 is SMNVEV (reference sequence). CDR3 DNA sequence: TGTGCCAGCAGTGGACTAGCCGAATACAATGAGCAGTTCTTC. Protein sequence: CASSGLAEYNEQFF.

The chain joins TRBV4-3 to TRBJ2-3; the D is unclear. CDR3 length: 15 amino acids. Germline V gene data show CDR1 as LGHNA and CDR2 as YSLEER. Deletions cut 0 bases from V and 4 bases from J, with 11 bases between. In nucleotides, the CDR3 is TGCGCCAGCAGCCAAGATTCGCAGGTTCCAGATACGCAGTATTTT. It specifies CASSQDSQVPDTQYF.

In nucleotides, the CDR3 is TGCGCCAGCAGTGCTCAGCGGGGTACGCAGTATTTT. Its protein is CASSAQRGTQYF. The chain recombines TRBV10-1 with TRBJ2-3, with 7 bases aligning to TRBD2. V trimming: 4 bases; J trimming: 8 bases; junction bases outside the gene matches: 3. The CDR3 covers 12 residues. Germline V gene data show CDR1 as WNHNN and CDR2 as SYGVQD (reference sequence).

The gene calls are TRBV12-3 or TRBV12-4 and TRBJ2-3, with D hard to call. Trimming pared 4 bases from V and 8 bases from J, leaving 7 bases between. The CDR3 length is 11 residues. The CDR3 loop reads CASSSVATQYF. In DNA, the CDR3 is TGTGCCAGCAGTTCGGTGGCTACGCAGTATTTT.

As concerns this clonotype: The junction differs from germline at one of its ends, possibly a read error. The chain uses TRBV11-1 and TRBJ2-5; 8 bases agree with TRBD2. CDR1 is SGHAT, CDR2 FQDESV, per germline (reference sequence). The CDR3 is made up of 17 amino acids. The CDR3 region has the DNA TGTGCCAGCAGCCCTCCTAGCGGGTTGGCCAACCAGGAGACCCAGTACTTC. It encodes CASSPPSGLANQETQYF.

V and J are TRBV7-9 and TRBJ2-2, with TRBD2 matching 12 bases. Germline CDR1 SEHNR, CDR2 FQNEAQ (reference sequence). The CDR3 totals 17 residues. V lost 5 bases to trimming and J lost 6 bases; unmatched junction nucleotides: 10. The CDR3 DNA sequence: TGTGCCAGCAGCCCCACTAGCGGGAGGACCCGGTCCGGGGAGCTGTTTTTT. Translated: CASSPTSGRTRSGELFF. The complete variable domain, with remaining parts taken from reference TRBV7-9 and TRBJ2-2, reads DTGVSQNPRHKITKRGQNVTFRCDPISEHNRLYWYRQTLGQGPEFLTYFQNEAQLEKSRLLSDRFSAERPKGSFSTLEIQRTEQGDSAMYLCASSPTSGRTRSGELFFGEGSRLTVL.

Many counts were recorded for this clonotype. This chain uses TRBV7-9 with TRBJ1-3; no firm D call. Deletions cut 7 bases from V and 0 bases from J, with 7 bases between. This CDR3 spans 13 amino acids. Per germline, CDR1 SEHNR and CDR2 FQNEAQ (reference sequence). CDR3 nucleotides: TGTGCCAGCACCCTATCCTCTGGAAACACCATATATTTT. Amino acids: CASTLSSGNTIYF.